This T cell receptor beta chain was sequenced for a study of radiotherapy plus CTLA-4 blockade in lung cancer. Turning to the study itself: Patients showed objective responses in roughly 18% of cases and disease control in roughly 34%. Study findings and constraints: According to reports, early shifts in blood T cell clones, alongside interferon-beta, forecast response most accurately. An expansion of tumor-derived TCR clones occurred in blood after radiotherapy plus ipilimumab.

A note on this clone: Antigen specificity is unknown.

Patients had chemo-refractory metastatic non-small-cell lung cancer and received focal radiation plus CTLA-4 blockade that used ipilimumab. V was clipped by 6 bases and J by 4 bases, with 15 bases between them. Germline-derived CDR1 and CDR2 are MNHEY and SVGAGI. The CDR3 is 15 amino acids. The method was immunoSEQ multiplex PCR; TCRdb's version includes in-frame clones alone and lacks a portion of them. Found here are roughly 120,000 clones, around 84% of them singletons; the top ten hold roughly 3.3%. This rearrangement joins TRBV6-5 to TRBJ2-2; D is perhaps TRBD2 (5 bases). The receptor was derived from a human donor with non-small cell lung cancer that progressed on radiotherapy plus ipilimumab. Some clones in this sample may be carry-over from other donors' samples. The input for sequencing was peripheral blood, taken from a patient treated with radiotherapy plus ipilimumab. CDR3 nucleotides: TGTGCCAGCAGGCGAGGGCAGCTGAGCACCGGGGAGCTGTTTTTT. Translating gives CASRRGQLSTGELFF.